The 3 T cell receptor beta chains below were found in one sample sequenced in a study of blood T cell repertoires in COVID-19. Repertoires were generated with immunoSEQ multiplex PCR, while TCRdb's copy carries only in-frame clones and drops some. The sample has about 91,000 clones, 77% seen once. The material sequenced was peripheral blood. All receptors derive from a woman aged 80 or over with acute or convalescent COVID-19.

This chain links TRBV18 with TRBJ1-1, with D possibly TRBD1 on 6 matching bases. The CDR3 totals 15 residues. Trimming took 2 bases from V and 0 from J, leaving 10 bases between them. Germline V CDR1 and CDR2: KGHSH, LQKENI. Here the CDR3 reads CASSPRQEVNTEAFF. The CDR3 DNA reads TGTGCCAGCTCACCAAGACAGGAGGTGAACACTGAAGCTTTCTTT.

This chain uses TRBV6-5 with TRBJ1-2, with 10 bases matching TRBD1. Germline V gene data show CDR1 as MNHEY and CDR2 as SVGAGI. Trimming cost V 2 bases and J 11 bases; bases outside gene matches: 8. This CDR3 has 14 amino acids. The CDR3: CASSYVTGTGAYTF. As DNA, the CDR3 is TGTGCCAGCAGTTACGTCACCGGGACAGGGGCTTACACCTTC.

The V and J genes are TRBV24-1 and TRBJ2-1, with TRBD2 identical over 15 bases. In germline, CDR1 is KGHDR, CDR2 SFDVKD. CDR3 length: 18 amino acids. Trimming removed 3 bases from V and 2 bases from J; junction bases left unmatched: 4. The CDR3 region has the DNA TGTGCCACCAGTGATAGAAGGACTAGCGGGAGGGCCTACAATGAGCAGTTCTTC. This encodes CATSDRRTSGRAYNEQFF.